Listed below are T cell receptor beta chains from one sample, sequenced in a study of tumor and adjacent non-tumor tissue in lung cancer. TCRdb used MiXCR to reprocess the multiplex PCR reads, holding one entry per CDR3 protein. The table has some 100,000 distinct CDR3 sequences, about 64% seen once. The sample taken for sequencing was distant non-tumor lung tissue. These TCRs come from a man in his sixties with non-small cell lung cancer. Each CDR3 is given with its conserved first and last residue.

CDR3	V	J
CASSFSGGPHTDTQYF	TRBV12-3/TRBV12-4	TRBJ2-3
CASSYGANYGYTF	TRBV5-1	TRBJ1-2
CASSLEGVRANEQFF	TRBV5-1	TRBJ2-1
CSVDVTSGGAGEQFF	TRBV29-1	TRBJ2-1
CVSSILLGNEEQYF	TRBV5-6	TRBJ2-7
CASSLVGAGANVLTF	TRBV28	TRBJ2-6
CSALSLAGEERESQYF	TRBV20-1	TRBJ2-5
CSARGPPPAQALREPQHF	TRBV20-1	TRBJ1-5
CACLPIQALPSYEQYF	TRBV30	TRBJ2-7
CASSLTAMRTDTQYF	TRBV7-3	TRBJ2-3
CNVEDSRAPGGNTF	TRBV29-1	TRBJ1-2
CASSQSHRRGQGNLHTLQYF	TRBV4-3	TRBJ2-3
CSSRRQGFKVEQFF	TRBV6-1	TRBJ2-1
CASCYSGGTCNSPLHF	TRBV6-5	TRBJ1-6
CASSLKSGDDKPQHF	TRBV12-3/TRBV12-4	TRBJ1-5
CASSNDRGLYGQYF	TRBV6-5	TRBJ2-7
CATQSGVNVLTF	TRBV12-3/TRBV12-4	TRBJ2-6
CAISESNLGYVPNTGELFF	TRBV10-3	TRBJ2-2
CASSETRYEQYF	TRBV10-2	TRBJ2-7
CASSPPNKASYNEQFF	TRBV18	TRBJ2-1
CATRGDSGDEQYF	TRBV6-1	TRBJ2-7
CASSLVPPGVEIQYF	TRBV11-2	TRBJ2-5
CSIGRGQNEQYF	TRBV29-1	TRBJ2-7
CSARQQETQYF	TRBV29-1	TRBJ2-5
CASSLKTVSHRFYEQYF	TRBV11-1	TRBJ2-7
CASSPLGTGGGIQYF	TRBV12-3/TRBV12-4	TRBJ2-4
CSVRVGQQFGNTIYF	TRBV29-1	TRBJ1-3
CASSLGLAGGPEQFF	TRBV6-5	TRBJ2-1
CASSNLRTDTQYF	TRBV7-8	TRBJ2-3
CANTGGGGPRHETQYF	TRBV11-3	TRBJ2-5